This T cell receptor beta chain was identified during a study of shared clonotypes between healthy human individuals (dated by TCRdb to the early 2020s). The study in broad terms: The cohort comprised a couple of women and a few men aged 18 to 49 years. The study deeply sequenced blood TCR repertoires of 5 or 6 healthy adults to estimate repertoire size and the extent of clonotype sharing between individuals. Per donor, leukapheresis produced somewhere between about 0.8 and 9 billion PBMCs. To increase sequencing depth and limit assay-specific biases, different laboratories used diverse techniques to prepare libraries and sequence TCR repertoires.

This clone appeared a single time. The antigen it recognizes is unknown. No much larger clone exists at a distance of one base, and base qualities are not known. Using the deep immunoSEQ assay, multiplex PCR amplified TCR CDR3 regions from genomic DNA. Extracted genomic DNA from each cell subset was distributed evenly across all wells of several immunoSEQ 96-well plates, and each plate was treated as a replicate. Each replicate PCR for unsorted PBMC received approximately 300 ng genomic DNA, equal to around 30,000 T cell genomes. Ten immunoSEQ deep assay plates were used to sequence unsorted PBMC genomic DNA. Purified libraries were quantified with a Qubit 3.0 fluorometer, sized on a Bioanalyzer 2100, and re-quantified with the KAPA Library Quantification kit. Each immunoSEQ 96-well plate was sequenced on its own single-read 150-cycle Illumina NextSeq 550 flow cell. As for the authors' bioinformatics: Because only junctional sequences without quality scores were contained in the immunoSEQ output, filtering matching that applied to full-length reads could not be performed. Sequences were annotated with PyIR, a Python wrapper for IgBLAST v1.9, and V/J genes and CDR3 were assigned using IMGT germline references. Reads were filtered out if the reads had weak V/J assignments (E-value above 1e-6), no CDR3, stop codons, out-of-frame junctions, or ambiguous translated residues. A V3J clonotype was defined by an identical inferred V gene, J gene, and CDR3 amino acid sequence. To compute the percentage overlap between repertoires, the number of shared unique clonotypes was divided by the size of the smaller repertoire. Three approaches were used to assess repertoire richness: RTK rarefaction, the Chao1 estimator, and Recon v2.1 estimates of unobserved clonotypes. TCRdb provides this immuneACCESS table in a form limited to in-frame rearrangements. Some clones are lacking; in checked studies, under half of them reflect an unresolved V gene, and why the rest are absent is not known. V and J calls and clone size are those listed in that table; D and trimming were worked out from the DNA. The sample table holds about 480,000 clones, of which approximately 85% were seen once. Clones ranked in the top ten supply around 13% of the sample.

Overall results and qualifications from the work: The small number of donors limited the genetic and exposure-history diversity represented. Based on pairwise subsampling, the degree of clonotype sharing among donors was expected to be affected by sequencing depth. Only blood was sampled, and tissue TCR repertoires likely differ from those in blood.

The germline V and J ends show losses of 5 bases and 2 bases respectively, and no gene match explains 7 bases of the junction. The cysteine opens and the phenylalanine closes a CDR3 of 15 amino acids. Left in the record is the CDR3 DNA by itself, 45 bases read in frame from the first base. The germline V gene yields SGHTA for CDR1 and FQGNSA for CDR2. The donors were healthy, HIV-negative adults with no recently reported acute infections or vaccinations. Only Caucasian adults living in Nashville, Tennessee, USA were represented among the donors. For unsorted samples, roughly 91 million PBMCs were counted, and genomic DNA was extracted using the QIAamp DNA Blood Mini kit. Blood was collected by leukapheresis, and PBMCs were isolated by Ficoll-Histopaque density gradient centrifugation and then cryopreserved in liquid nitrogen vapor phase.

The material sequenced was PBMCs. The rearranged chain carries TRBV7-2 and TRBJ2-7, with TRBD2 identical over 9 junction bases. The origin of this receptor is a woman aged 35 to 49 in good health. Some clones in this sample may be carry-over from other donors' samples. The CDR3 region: CASSPVAGATYEQYF. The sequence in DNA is TGTGCCAGCAGCCCGGTAGCGGGAGCCACCTACGAGCAGTACTTC.